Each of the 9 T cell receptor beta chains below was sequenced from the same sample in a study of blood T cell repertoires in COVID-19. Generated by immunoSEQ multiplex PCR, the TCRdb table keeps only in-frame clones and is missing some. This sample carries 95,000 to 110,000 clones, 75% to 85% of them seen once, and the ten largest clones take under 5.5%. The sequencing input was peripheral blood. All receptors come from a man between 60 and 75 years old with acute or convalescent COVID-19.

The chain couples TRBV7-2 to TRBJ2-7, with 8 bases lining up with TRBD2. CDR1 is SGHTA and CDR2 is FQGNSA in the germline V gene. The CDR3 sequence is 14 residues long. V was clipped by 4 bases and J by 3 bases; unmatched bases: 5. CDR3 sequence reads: CASSYQRGYYEQYF. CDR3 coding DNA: TGTGCCAGCAGCTACCAGCGGGGGTACTACGAGCAGTACTTC.

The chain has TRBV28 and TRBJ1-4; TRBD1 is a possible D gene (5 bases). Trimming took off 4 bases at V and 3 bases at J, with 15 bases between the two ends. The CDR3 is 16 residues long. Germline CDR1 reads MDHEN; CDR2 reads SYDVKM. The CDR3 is CASSSPWTGANEKLFF. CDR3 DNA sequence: TGTGCCAGCAGTTCACCTTGGACGGGGGCTAATGAAAAACTGTTTTTT.

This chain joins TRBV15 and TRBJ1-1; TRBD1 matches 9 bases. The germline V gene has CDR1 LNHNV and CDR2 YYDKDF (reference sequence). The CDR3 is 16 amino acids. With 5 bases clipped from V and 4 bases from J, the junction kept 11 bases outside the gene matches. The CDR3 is CATSAVPGQGGTEAFF. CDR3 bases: TGTGCCACCAGCGCCGTCCCGGGACAGGGAGGCACTGAAGCTTTCTTT.

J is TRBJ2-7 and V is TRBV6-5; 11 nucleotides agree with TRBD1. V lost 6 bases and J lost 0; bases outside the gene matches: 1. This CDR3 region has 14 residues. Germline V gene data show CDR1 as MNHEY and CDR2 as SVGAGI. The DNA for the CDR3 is TGTGCCAGCAGGGGACAGGGGGACTCCTACGAGCAGTACTTC. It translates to CASRGQGDSYEQYF.

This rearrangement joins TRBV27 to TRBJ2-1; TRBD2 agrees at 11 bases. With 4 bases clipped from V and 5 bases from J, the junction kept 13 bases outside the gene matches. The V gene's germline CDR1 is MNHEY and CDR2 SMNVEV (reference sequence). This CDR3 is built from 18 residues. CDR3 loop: CASSSSTSGAAGDNEQFF. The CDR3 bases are TGTGCCAGCAGTTCATCGACTAGCGGGGCCGCTGGGGACAATGAGCAGTTCTTC.

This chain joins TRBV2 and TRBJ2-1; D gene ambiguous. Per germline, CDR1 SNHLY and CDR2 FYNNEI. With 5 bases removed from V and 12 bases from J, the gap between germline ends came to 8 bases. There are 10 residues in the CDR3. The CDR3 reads CASSQVRQFF. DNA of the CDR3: TGTGCCAGCAGTCAGGTCCGGCAGTTCTTC.

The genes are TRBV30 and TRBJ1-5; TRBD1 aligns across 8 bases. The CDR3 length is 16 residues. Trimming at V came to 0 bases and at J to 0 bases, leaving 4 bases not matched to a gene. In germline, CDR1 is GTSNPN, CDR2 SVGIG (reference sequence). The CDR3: CAWSVTGVDSNQPQHF. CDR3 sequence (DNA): TGTGCCTGGAGTGTGACAGGGGTGGATAGCAATCAGCCCCAGCATTTT.

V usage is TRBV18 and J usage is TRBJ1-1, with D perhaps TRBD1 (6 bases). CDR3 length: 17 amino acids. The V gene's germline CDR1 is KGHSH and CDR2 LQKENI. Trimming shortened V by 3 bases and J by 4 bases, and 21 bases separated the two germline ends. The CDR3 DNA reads TGTGCCAGCTCACCGTCCGGGACATCCCAGGGCGCCACTGAAGCTTTCTTT. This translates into CASSPSGTSQGATEAFF.

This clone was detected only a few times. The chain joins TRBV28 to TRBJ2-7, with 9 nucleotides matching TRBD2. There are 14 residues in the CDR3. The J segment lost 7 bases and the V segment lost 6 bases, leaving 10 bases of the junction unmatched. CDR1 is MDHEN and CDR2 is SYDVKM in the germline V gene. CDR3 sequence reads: CASSTGLAGREQYF. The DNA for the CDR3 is TGTGCCAGCAGCACCGGCCTAGCGGGGCGGGAGCAGTACTTC.